Below are 25 T cell receptor beta chains sequenced from a single sample in a study of Graves' ophthalmopathy and Graves' hyperthyroidism. CDR3 regions of TCR beta were amplified from RNA transcripts. RT-PCR with HTBI primers came first, then second-round multiplex PCR. TCRdb fed the multiplex PCR reads into MiXCR, producing one record per CDR3 protein. This sample yields some 400,000 distinct CDR3 sequences, of which approximately 20% are seen a single time; 1.5% to 2% belongs to the top ten. The sample taken for sequencing was peripheral blood. These receptors were obtained from a woman younger than 30 with Graves' ophthalmopathy.

This clonotype was recorded many times. The chain recombines TRBV2 with TRBJ2-5, with D possibly matching TRBD1 (6 bases). CDR3 length: 13 amino acids. Germline CDR1 reads SNHLY; CDR2 reads FYNNEI. V lost 5 bases and J 5 bases, leaving 12 bases between the germline ends. This CDR3 reads CASSLNRDETQYF. DNA for the CDR3: TGTGCCAGCAGTCTCAACAGGGATGAGACCCAGTACTTC. Using reference TRBV2 and TRBJ2-5 for the parts outside the CDR3, the full variable domain is EPEVTQTPSHQVTQMGQEVILRCVPISNHLYFYWYRQILGQKVEFLVSFYNNEISEKSEIFDDQFSVERPDGSNFTLKIRSTKLEDSAMYFCASSLNRDETQYFGPGTRLLVL.

This clonotype was observed many times. This rearrangement joins TRBV11-2 to TRBJ2-7, with D perhaps given as TRBD1 or TRBD2 (5 bases each). V shed 0 bases and J shed 7 bases, with 16 bases lying between them. This CDR3 comprises 15 residues. From germline, CDR1 is SGHAT and CDR2 FQNNGV. The CDR3 protein is CASSLDRGTGREQYF. Written as DNA, the CDR3 is TGTGCCAGCAGCTTAGATCGGGGCACTGGCCGGGAGCAGTACTTC.

This clonotype was seen repeatedly, ten times or more. The chain carries TRBV11-2 and TRBJ2-7; D call uncertain. Germline CDR1 is SGHAT and CDR2 is FQNNGV. The CDR3 runs 12 residues. The ends were cut back, 5 bases at V and 3 bases at J, with 8 bases in the middle. This chain's CDR3 is CASSPESYEQYF. Here the CDR3 DNA reads TGTGCCAGCAGCCCGGAGAGCTACGAGCAGTACTTC. Complete variable domain (other parts from reference TRBV11-2 and TRBJ2-7): EAGVAQSPRYKIIEKRQSVAFWCNPISGHATLYWYQQILGQGPKLLIQFQNNGVVDDSQLPKDRFSAERLKGVDSTLKIQPAKLEDSAVYLCASSPESYEQYFGPGTRLTVT.

This clonotype was observed many times. The CDR3 nucleotides read TGCAGTGCTAGAGTTTCAGGGAACTATGGCTACACCTTC. Translating gives CSARVSGNYGYTF. The genes are TRBV20-1 and TRBJ1-2, with D perhaps TRBD1 (5 bases). V shed 1 base and J shed 2 bases, with 8 bases lying between them. CDR1 is DFQATT, CDR2 SNEGSKA, per germline (reference sequence). The CDR3 is made up of 13 amino acids.

At least ten counts were recorded for this clonotype. The gene calls are TRBV30 and TRBJ1-5; 10 nucleotides align to TRBD1. The V segment lost 2 bases and the J segment 5 bases; nucleotides outside the gene matches: 9. CDR3 length: 16 residues. Germline CDR1 is GTSNPN and CDR2 is SVGIG (reference sequence). The CDR3 DNA reads TGTGCCTGGAGTAAACGACCCGGGACAGGGGATCAGCCCCAGCATTTT. Protein sequence: CAWSKRPGTGDQPQHF.

This clonotype was recorded at least ten times. The chain carries TRBV15 and TRBJ1-2; D unresolved. CDR3 length equals 12 residues. V was trimmed by 0 bases and J by 1 base, leaving 0 bases between them. Germline CDR1 is LNHNV and CDR2 is YYDKDF (reference sequence). The CDR3 sequence is CATSRDNYGYTF. The CDR3 nucleotides are TGTGCCACCAGCAGAGATAACTATGGCTACACCTTC.

This clonotype was counted many times. V usage is TRBV28 and J usage is TRBJ1-5; 8 bases match TRBD1. V lost 5 bases, J lost 0 bases, and 15 bases stayed unmatched. CDR1 MDHEN and CDR2 SYDVKM come from the germline V gene. The CDR3 totals 19 residues. The CDR3 loop is CASSNYWSRGRYSNQPQHF. Here the CDR3 DNA reads TGTGCCAGCAGTAACTATTGGAGCAGGGGGCGGTATAGCAATCAGCCCCAGCATTTT.

This clonotype was seen at least ten times. CDR3 sequence reads: CASSESDRGSYSNQPQHF. The CDR3 coding sequence is TGTGCCAGCAGTGAATCGGACAGGGGGTCCTATAGCAATCAGCCCCAGCATTTT. The chain links TRBV6-1 to TRBJ1-5; 10 bases match TRBD1. CDR3 length: 18 residues. V gave up 2 bases and J gave up 0 bases; unmatched junction bases: 7. Germline V gives CDR1 MNHNS, CDR2 SASEGT.

About this clonotype: A much larger clone lies a single base off, so this may be a read error. V and J are TRBV7-8 and TRBJ2-2; 8 nucleotides agree with TRBD2. With 6 bases clipped from V and 4 bases from J, the junction kept 10 bases outside the gene matches. The CDR3 consists of 16 residues. Germline assignment: CDR1 SGHVS and CDR2 FQNEAQ. The DNA of the CDR3 is TGTGCCAGCAGTATTATCGGGAGGGCCACCACCGGGGAGCTGTTTTTT. The encoded protein is CASSIIGRATTGELFF.

This clonotype has at least ten counts. The chain combines TRBV11-1 with TRBJ1-2, with 8 nucleotides matching TRBD1. J gave up 6 bases and V 2 bases, and 11 bases lay outside the gene matches. Germline V gene lookup returns CDR1 SGHAT and CDR2 FQDESV (reference sequence). The CDR3 length is 16 residues. CDR3 in amino acids: CASSLRSLTGDDGYTF. The CDR3 DNA reads TGTGCCAGCAGCTTAAGAAGTTTGACAGGGGATGATGGCTACACCTTC. Complete variable domain (other parts from reference TRBV11-1 and TRBJ1-2): EAEVAQSPRYKITEKSQAVAFWCDPISGHATLYWYRQILGQGPELLVQFQDESVVDDSQLPKDRFSAERLKGVDSTLKIQPAELGDSAMYLCASSLRSLTGDDGYTFGSGTRLTVV.

This clonotype was recorded many times. This chain uses TRBV9 with TRBJ2-2; no firm D call. The CDR3 covers 15 residues. V gave up 1 base and J gave up 2 bases, with 9 bases separating them. Germline-derived CDR1 and CDR2 are SGDLS and YYNGEE. The CDR3 DNA reads TGTGCCAGCAGCGTATCGACCGGAAACACCGGGGAGCTGTTTTTT. Its translation is CASSVSTGNTGELFF. Complete variable domain (other parts from reference TRBV9 and TRBJ2-2): DSGVTQTPKHLITATGQRVTLRCSPRSGDLSVYWYQQSLDQGLQFLIQYYNGEERAKGNILERFSAQQFPDLHSELNLSSLELGDSALYFCASSVSTGNTGELFFGEGSRLTVL.

This clonotype was seen ten or more times. The chain combines TRBV9 with TRBJ2-2; D remains unclear. V was shortened by 1 base and J by 3 bases, with 4 bases between the two germline ends. In germline, CDR1 is SGDLS, CDR2 YYNGEE. This CDR3 has 13 residues. The CDR3 reads CASSVPDTGELFF. In DNA, the CDR3 is TGTGCCAGCAGCGTACCGGACACCGGGGAGCTGTTTTTT.

This clonotype was recorded at least ten times. This rearrangement joins TRBV7-2 to TRBJ2-5; TRBD2 might be the D (7 bases). V was shortened by 0 bases and J by 2 bases, with 10 bases between the two germline ends. The CDR3 sequence is 15 residues long. Per the germline V gene, CDR1 is SGHTA and CDR2 is FQGNSA. The DNA for the CDR3 is TGTGCCAGCAGCTTAGCGGGGGGGCAGCAAGAGACCCAGTACTTC. It specifies CASSLAGGQQETQYF.

This clonotype has ten or more counts. The genes are TRBV6-5 and TRBJ1-1; D unclear. The ends were cut back, 5 bases at V and 1 base at J, with 5 bases in the middle. The CDR3 is 12 amino acids. Germline loops: CDR1 MNHEY, CDR2 SVGAGI. In DNA, the CDR3 is TGTGCCAGCAGTCCAGGGAACACTGAAGCTTTCTTT. Translating it yields CASSPGNTEAFF.

This chain uses TRBV2 with TRBJ2-7, with 10 nucleotides matching TRBD2. This CDR3 has 13 amino acids. The V gene's germline CDR1 is SNHLY and CDR2 FYNNEI. Germline trimming cut 7 bases from V and 4 bases from J; bases unmatched to any gene: 4. The chain's CDR3 is CASTASGGYEQYF. The CDR3 nucleotides are TGTGCCAGCACCGCTAGCGGGGGTTACGAGCAGTACTTC.

This clonotype was observed many times. J is TRBJ2-7 and V is TRBV7-9; no reliable D call. The germline V gene has CDR1 SEHNR and CDR2 FQNEAQ (reference sequence). The V gene lost 0 bases and the J gene lost 2 bases, with 8 bases spanning the gap. The CDR3 has 14 residues. In nucleotides, the CDR3 is TGTGCCAGCAGCTTAGCGGGGTCCACCTACGAGCAGTACTTC. Translation: CASSLAGSTYEQYF.

This chain links TRBV29-1 with TRBJ2-7, with a weak D call TRBD1 (5 bases). CDR3 length: 14 amino acids. Germline V CDR1 and CDR2: SQVTM, ANQGSEA. The ends were cut back, 5 bases at V and 0 bases at J, with 14 bases in the middle. CDR3 in amino acids: CSVYTGTSSYEQYF. The CDR3 coding sequence is TGCAGCGTTTACACAGGAACCTCCTCCTACGAGCAGTACTTC.

The V call is TRBV20-1, the J call TRBJ1-5; D is undetermined. The V gene's germline CDR1 is DFQATT and CDR2 SNEGSKA (reference sequence). The CDR3 has 15 amino acids. Trimming took off 0 bases at V and 7 bases at J, with 16 bases between the two ends. The CDR3 DNA is TGCAGTGCTAGAGACCCCTCGAAAGGGTACCAGCCCCAGCATTTT. Its protein product is CSARDPSKGYQPQHF.

The J gene is TRBJ1-2, the V gene TRBV9; TRBD1 is a possible D gene (5 bases). Germline loops: CDR1 SGDLS, CDR2 YYNGEE. This CDR3 is 16 amino acids long. Trimming removed 3 bases from V and 3 bases from J, with 18 bases in between. For the CDR3, the DNA is TGTGCCAGCAGCGCCAACCCCATGTTAGGGGACTATGGCTACACCTTC. Translation: CASSANPMLGDYGYTF.

V is TRBV6-1 and J is TRBJ2-7; TRBD2 matches at 8 bases. V shed 5 bases, J shed 4 bases, and the junction held 7 bases outside the gene matches. Looked up from germline, CDR1 is MNHNS and CDR2 is SASEGT. The CDR3 sequence is 14 residues long. The CDR3 DNA follows: TGTGCCAGCAGTATTGCTAGCGGGTTGTACGAGCAGTACTTC. The encoded protein is CASSIASGLYEQYF.

There are many counts of this clonotype. The rearrangement uses TRBV30 and TRBJ2-5; possible D gene TRBD1, 6 bases. The germline CDR1 and CDR2 sequences are GTSNPN and SVGIG (reference sequence). CDR3 length equals 14 residues. V lost 2 bases, J lost 5 bases, and 15 bases lay in between. Here the CDR3 reads CAWSNGNRAETQYF. CDR3 bases: TGTGCCTGGAGTAATGGGAACAGGGCGGAGACCCAGTACTTC.

CDR3 nucleotides: TGTGCCAGCAGTCTCCCCGACAGGAGACCAGAGACCCAGTACTTC. This translates into CASSLPDRRPETQYF. V and J are TRBV6-1 and TRBJ2-5, with D perhaps matching TRBD1 (6 bases). Germline CDR1 reads MNHNS; CDR2 reads SASEGT. This CDR3 contains 15 residues. Trimming shortened V by 5 bases and J by 4 bases, and 17 bases separated the two germline ends.

The sample holds many counts of this clonotype. The chain employs TRBV9 and TRBJ1-1, with D possibly being TRBD1 (5 bases). The CDR3 runs 14 residues. Trimming stripped 4 bases from V and 3 bases from J, with 13 bases between. Germline lookup yields CDR1 SGDLS and CDR2 YYNGEE. CDR3 nucleotides: TGTGCCAGCAGCTCGGGACCCAGGTACACTGAAGCTTTCTTT. This encodes CASSSGPRYTEAFF.

This clonotype was recorded at least ten times. The chain has TRBV27 and TRBJ2-7; D is unresolved. Trimming stripped 6 bases from V and 7 bases from J, with 19 bases between. CDR1 is MNHEY, CDR2 SMNVEV, per germline (reference sequence). The CDR3 loop spans 14 amino acids. CDR3 protein: CASSPDSFPGEQYF. CDR3 sequence (DNA): TGTGCCAGCAGCCCCGACTCGTTCCCAGGAGAGCAGTACTTC.

This rearrangement joins TRBV5-1 to TRBJ2-2; TRBD2 matches 7 bases. The germline V gene encodes CDR1 SGHRS and CDR2 YFSETQ. This CDR3 is built from 14 residues. The V gene end was trimmed by 7 bases and the J gene end by 0 bases; junction bases not matched to a gene: 3. The CDR3 protein is CASGGGANTGELFF. CDR3 nucleotides: TGCGCCAGCGGGGGGGGAGCGAACACCGGGGAGCTGTTTTTT.